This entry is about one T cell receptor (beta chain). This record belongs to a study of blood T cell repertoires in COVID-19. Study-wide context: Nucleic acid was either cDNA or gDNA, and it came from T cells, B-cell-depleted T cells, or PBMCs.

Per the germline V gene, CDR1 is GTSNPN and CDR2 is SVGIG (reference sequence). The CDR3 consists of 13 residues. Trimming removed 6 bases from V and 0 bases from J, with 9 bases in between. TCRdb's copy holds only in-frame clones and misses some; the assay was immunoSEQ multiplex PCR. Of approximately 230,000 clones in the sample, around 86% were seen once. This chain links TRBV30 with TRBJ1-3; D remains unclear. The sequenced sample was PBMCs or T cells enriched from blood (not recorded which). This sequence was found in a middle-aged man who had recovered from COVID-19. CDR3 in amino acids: CACARSSGNTIYF. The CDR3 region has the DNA TGTGCCTGTGCGCGGAGCTCTGGAAACACCATATATTTT.